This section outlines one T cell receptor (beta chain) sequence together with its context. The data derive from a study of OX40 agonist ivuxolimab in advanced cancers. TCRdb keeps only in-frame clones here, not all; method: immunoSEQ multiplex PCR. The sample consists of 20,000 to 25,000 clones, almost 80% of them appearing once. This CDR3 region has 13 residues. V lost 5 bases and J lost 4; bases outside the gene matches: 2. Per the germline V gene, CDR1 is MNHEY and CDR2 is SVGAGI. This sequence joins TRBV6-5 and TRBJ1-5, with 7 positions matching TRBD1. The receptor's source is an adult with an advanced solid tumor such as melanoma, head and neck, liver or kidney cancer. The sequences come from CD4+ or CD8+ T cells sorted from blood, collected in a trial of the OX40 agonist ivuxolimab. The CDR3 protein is CASSQGGNQPQHF. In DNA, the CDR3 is TGTGCCAGCAGTCAGGGGGGAAATCAGCCCCAGCATTTT.